This T cell receptor (beta chain) originates from a study of CD8+CD57+ T cells in acquired aplastic anemia. This clonotype was detected ten times or more. Its antigen is as yet unknown. Trimming left V 5 bases short and J 2 bases short, with 14 bases between. The CDR3 has 14 residues. Germline CDR1 SGHKS, CDR2 YYEKEE (reference sequence). Profiling that covered TCR beta VDJ and CDR3 relied on genomic DNA as its template. TCRdb reprocessed the reads via MiXCR and lists one record per CDR3 protein. The sample contains some 170,000 distinct CDR3 sequences, under 55% of which appear only once. Whole-study results and caveats: A set of twenty-nine CD8+ CDR3 sequences was shared between patients and controls, and these sequences appeared highly expressed in patients.

All sequencing subjects had displayed CD8+CD57+ cell expansion on flow cytometry. The blood sampling took place in patients who had so far received no therapy. This TCR came from a human donor with aplastic anemia. The V and J genes are TRBV5-5 and TRBJ2-7; D tentatively fits TRBD1 or TRBD2 (7 bases each). The specimen was sorted CD4+, CD8+, or CD8+CD57+ T cells (not recorded which) from PBMCs. CDR3 protein: CASRRQGGAYEQYF. CDR3 DNA: TGTGCCAGCAGACGACAGGGAGGGGCCTACGAGCAGTACTTC.